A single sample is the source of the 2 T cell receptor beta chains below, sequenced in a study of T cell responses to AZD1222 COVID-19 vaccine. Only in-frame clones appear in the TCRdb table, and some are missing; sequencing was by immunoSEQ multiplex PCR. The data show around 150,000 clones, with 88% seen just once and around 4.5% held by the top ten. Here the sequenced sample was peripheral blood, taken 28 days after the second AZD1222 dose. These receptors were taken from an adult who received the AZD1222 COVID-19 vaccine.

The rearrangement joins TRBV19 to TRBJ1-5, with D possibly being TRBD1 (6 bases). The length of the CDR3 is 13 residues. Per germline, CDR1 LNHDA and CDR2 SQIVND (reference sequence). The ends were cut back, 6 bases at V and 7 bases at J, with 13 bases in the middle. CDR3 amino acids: CASSKRGDQPQHF. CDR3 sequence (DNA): TGTGCCAGTAGCAAAAGGGGGGACCAGCCCCAGCATTTT.

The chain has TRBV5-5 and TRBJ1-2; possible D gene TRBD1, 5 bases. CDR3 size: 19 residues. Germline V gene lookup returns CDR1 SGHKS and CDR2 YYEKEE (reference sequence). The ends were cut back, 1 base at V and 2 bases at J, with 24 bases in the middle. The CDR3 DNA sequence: TGTGCCAGCAGCTTGCTGGGTCGGGTAACGACTCAGGGAAACTATGGCTACACCTTC. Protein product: CASSLLGRVTTQGNYGYTF.